The 27 T cell receptor beta chains reported below all come from one sample, sequenced in a study of blood T cells in healthy people across ages. For the second PCR, which ran for about 6 to 11 cycles, a sample-barcoded 5' primer and a J-beta primer mix were used. TCRdb itself ran the 5' RACE reads through MiXCR, one entry per CDR3 protein. The repertoire holds 1.5 million to 2 million distinct CDR3 sequences, with 25% to 30% as singletons. The sample taken for sequencing was blood. The receptors derive from a woman under 40 in good health.

This clonotype was counted at least ten times. This sequence joins TRBV4-2 and TRBJ2-5, with D perhaps matching TRBD2 (5 bases). Germline V gene sequence: CDR1 LGHNA, CDR2 YNFKEQ. Deletions cut 0 bases from V and 4 bases from J, with 12 bases between. CDR3 size: 15 residues. The CDR3 spells CASSQDQEGGETQYF. The CDR3 DNA reads TGTGCCAGCAGCCAAGATCAAGAGGGCGGAGAGACCCAGTACTTC.

This chain connects TRBV5-1 to TRBJ2-3, with D unresolved. Trimming pared 0 bases from V and 2 bases from J, leaving 13 bases between. There are 16 residues in the CDR3. Germline CDR1 is SGHRS and CDR2 is YFSETQ. The CDR3 loop reads CASSLAPIGSTDTQYF. CDR3 nucleotides: TGCGCCAGCAGCTTGGCACCAATCGGATCCACAGATACGCAGTATTTT.

The chain is built from TRBV9 and TRBJ2-7; the D gene is possibly TRBD1 (7 bases). Trimming removed 0 bases from V and 3 bases from J, with 13 bases in between. CDR1 is SGDLS and CDR2 is YYNGEE in the germline V gene. This CDR3 spans 15 amino acids. The CDR3 spells CASSVDQGGRYEQYF. For the CDR3, the DNA is TGTGCCAGCAGCGTAGATCAGGGGGGCCGCTACGAGCAGTACTTC.

The chain employs TRBV18 and TRBJ2-5; 11 bases agree with TRBD1. The J call may be wrong; the DNA end is better matched by TRBJ2-7. The CDR3 has 14 amino acids. The V gene's germline CDR1 is KGHSH and CDR2 LQKENI. The CDR3, as DNA: TGTGCCAGCTCGTCCGGGACAGGGGGTGTCGAGCAGTACTTC. Translated: CASSSGTGGVEQYF.

This clonotype appeared a few times. At one end the junction does not follow the germline gene, possibly because of a read error. The genes are TRBV12-3 or TRBV12-4 and TRBJ1-1; 7 bases are shared with TRBD1. This CDR3 is built from 16 residues. The CDR3, as DNA: TGTGCCAGCAGTTTAGGGGGTAGGGGGCTGAATACTGAAGCTTTCTTT. It translates to CASSLGGRGLNTEAFF.

This chain connects TRBV7-9 to TRBJ2-3; 13 positions agree with TRBD2. The CDR3 is made up of 18 amino acids. V gave up 4 bases and J gave up 3 bases; unmatched junction bases: 10. CDR1 is SEHNR and CDR2 is FQNEAQ in the germline V gene (reference sequence). The chain's CDR3 is CASSSTSGGLSDTDTQYF. The CDR3 bases are TGTGCCAGCAGCTCGACTAGCGGGGGGTTAAGTGATACAGATACGCAGTATTTT.

The chain has TRBV24-1 and TRBJ2-1; no firm D call. This CDR3 is built from 12 residues. The germline V gene encodes CDR1 KGHDR and CDR2 SFDVKD. With 4 bases removed from V and 5 bases from J, the gap between germline ends came to 5 bases. The CDR3 bases are TGTGCCACCAGTGAAGGAGACAATGAGCAGTTCTTC. Amino acids: CATSEGDNEQFF.

This clonotype was seen ten or more times. This chain links TRBV7-3 with TRBJ2-1; no clear D gene. The V and J ends lost 6 bases and 5 bases respectively, with 8 bases between them. The CDR3 consists of 12 residues. Looked up from germline, CDR1 is SGHTA and CDR2 is FQGTGA. The CDR3 spells CASSSSDNEQFF. In DNA, the CDR3 is TGTGCCAGCAGTTCCTCAGACAATGAGCAGTTCTTC.

A single count supports this clonotype. V gene TRBV10-3 combines with J gene TRBJ2-3, with D unclear. Trimming removed 0 bases at V and 6 bases at J, with 10 bases between. Germline assignment: CDR1 ENHRY and CDR2 SYGVKD. The CDR3 loop spans 14 amino acids. The CDR3 protein is CAISESKTSDTQYF. The CDR3, as DNA: TGTGCCATCAGTGAGTCGAAAACGAGCGATACGCAGTATTTT.

In this sample, this clonotype turned up many times. The chain joins TRBV11-2 to TRBJ1-2; D gene ambiguous. Trimming stripped 1 base from V and 4 bases from J, with 7 bases between. The CDR3 is 13 residues long. Per germline, CDR1 SGHAT and CDR2 FQNNGV. The CDR3 nucleotides read TGTGCCAGCAGCTTAGCGGCACCCTATGGCTACACCTTC. Its translation: CASSLAAPYGYTF.

This clonotype was seen more than once but under ten times. This chain joins TRBV5-1 and TRBJ1-1; 10 bases are shared with TRBD1. Germline-derived CDR1 and CDR2 are SGHRS and YFSETQ. The V gene end was trimmed by 1 base and the J gene end by 3 bases; junction bases not matched to a gene: 9. The CDR3 is made up of 17 amino acids. The CDR3 coding sequence is TGCGCCAGCAGCTTGAGGTCGAGGGGACAGGGGTACACTGAAGCTTTCTTT. Protein sequence: CASSLRSRGQGYTEAFF.

This clonotype was seen at least ten times. This chain links TRBV7-6 with TRBJ2-7, with D perhaps matching TRBD1 (6 bases). Germline V gene lookup returns CDR1 SGHVS and CDR2 FNYEAQ. Trimming removed 8 bases at V and 6 bases at J, with 20 bases between. The CDR3 totals 14 residues. CDR3 in amino acids: CASQPRGFSSEQYF. The CDR3 nucleotides read TGTGCCAGCCAACCCAGGGGATTTTCGTCCGAGCAGTACTTC. Full variable domain (missing parts from reference TRBV7-6 and TRBJ2-7): GAGVSQSPRYKVTKRGQDVALRCDPISGHVSLYWYRQALGQGPEFLTYFNYEAQQDKSGLPNDRFSAERPEGSISTLTIQRTEQRDSAMYRCASQPRGFSSEQYFGPGTRLTVT.

This clonotype is a singleton in its sample. This chain joins TRBV20-1 and TRBJ2-1; TRBD2 might be the D (6 bases). Germline V gene lookup returns CDR1 DFQATT and CDR2 SNEGSKA (reference sequence). Trimming stripped 8 bases from V and 12 bases from J, with 23 bases between. This CDR3 has 13 residues. The CDR3 DNA follows: TGCAGTTCCCGACTAGTGGGAGAATTCGTGCAGTTCTTC. Its protein is CSSRLVGEFVQFF.

The CDR3 bases are TGCAGTGCTATCCCTGGCCTCATGGGTAGTGAGCAGTTCTTC. Encoded protein: CSAIPGLMGSEQFF. The chain employs TRBV20-1 and TRBJ2-1; D remains unclear. V shed 4 bases and J shed 9 bases, with 19 bases lying between them. The CDR3 is 14 amino acids. Germline V CDR1 and CDR2: DFQATT, SNEGSKA (reference sequence).

This clonotype was seen many times. The rearrangement links TRBV2 to TRBJ2-1; perhaps D is TRBD1 or TRBD2 (6 bases each). The CDR3 length is 14 residues. Germline V CDR1 and CDR2: SNHLY, FYNNEI. Trimming stripped 8 bases from V and 9 bases from J, with 20 bases between. CDR3 loop: CASVGGHRGGEQFF. The DNA of the CDR3 is TGTGCCAGCGTGGGGGGACATCGGGGAGGTGAGCAGTTCTTC.

This clonotype was observed a few times. Here the CDR3 DNA reads TGCAGTGCTAGAGATCCGGGGACAGGCGGAGCGGGCTCTGAAGCTTTCTTT. Its translation: CSARDPGTGGAGSEAFF. This sequence joins TRBV20-1 and TRBJ1-1, with 8 bases identical to TRBD1. The CDR3 contains 17 residues. V lost 0 bases and J lost 6; bases outside the gene matches: 15. Germline V lookup: CDR1 DFQATT, CDR2 SNEGSKA (reference sequence).

This clonotype was observed at least ten times. This chain joins TRBV7-2 and TRBJ2-5; D remains ambiguous. Trimming cost V 1 base and J 5 bases, with 11 bases left between them. CDR3 length equals 14 residues. Germline values: CDR1 SGHTA, CDR2 FQGNSA. The CDR3 loop reads CASSLVPLGETQYF. DNA for the CDR3: TGTGCCAGCAGCTTAGTTCCGCTGGGGGAGACCCAGTACTTC. Complete variable domain (other parts from reference TRBV7-2 and TRBJ2-5): GAGVSQSPSNKVTEKGKDVELRCDPISGHTALYWYRQSLGQGLEFLIYFQGNSAPDKSGLPSDRFSAERTGGSVSTLTIQRTQQEDSAVYLCASSLVPLGETQYFGPGTRLLVL.

This chain uses TRBV28 with TRBJ2-7; a possible D gene is TRBD2 (6 bases). This CDR3 has 14 amino acids. V was trimmed by 3 bases and J by 6 bases, leaving 15 bases between them. CDR1 is MDHEN and CDR2 is SYDVKM in the germline V gene. CDR3 in amino acids: CASSFPLAMGEQYF. The DNA of the CDR3 is TGTGCCAGCAGTTTCCCGCTAGCGATGGGCGAGCAGTACTTC.

V and J are TRBV14 and TRBJ1-4; 9 bases align to TRBD1. J was trimmed by 3 bases and V by 3 bases; bases with no gene match: 8. The V gene's germline CDR1 is SGHDN and CDR2 FVKESK. The CDR3 is 17 amino acids. The CDR3 here is CASSHFGQGYPNEKLFF. The CDR3, as DNA: TGTGCCAGCAGCCATTTCGGACAGGGGTATCCTAATGAAAAACTGTTTTTT.

This clonotype was seen many times. This rearrangement joins TRBV20-1 to TRBJ1-2, with 8 bases aligning to TRBD1. V shed 4 bases and J 4 bases; nucleotides not matched to a gene: 2. The CDR3 spans 12 residues. Germline lookup yields CDR1 DFQATT and CDR2 SNEGSKA (reference sequence). CDR3 amino acids: CSATGQGYGYTF. For the CDR3, the DNA is TGCAGTGCTACCGGACAGGGCTATGGCTACACCTTC.

The table lists this clonotype with a few counts. CDR3 sequence reads: CASRVSSGRHNEQFF. The CDR3, as DNA: TGTGCCAGCAGAGTTTCATCCGGTCGTCACAATGAGCAGTTCTTC. The V and J genes are TRBV28 and TRBJ2-1; D uncertain. CDR3 length: 15 amino acids. Looked up from germline, CDR1 is MDHEN and CDR2 is SYDVKM. Trimming left V 6 bases short and J 5 bases short, with 17 bases between.

This chain joins TRBV7-2 and TRBJ2-2; D remains unclear. The CDR3 has 15 residues. V dropped 0 bases and J dropped 4 bases, with 9 bases sitting between them. The germline V gene has CDR1 SGHTA and CDR2 FQGNSA. CDR3 nucleotides: TGTGCCAGCAGCTTAGCTTATAGGAGCACCGGGGAGCTGTTTTTT. Amino acids: CASSLAYRSTGELFF.

The table lists this clonotype with many counts. The CDR3 region has the DNA TGCGCCAGCAGCCAGGACATGAACACTGAAGCTTTCTTT. Its translation is CASSQDMNTEAFF. V usage is TRBV5-1 and J usage is TRBJ1-1, with a tentative D call TRBD1 (5 bases). CDR1 is SGHRS, CDR2 YFSETQ, per germline. V lost 4 bases, J lost 0 bases, and 7 bases lay in between. The CDR3 covers 13 residues.

This clonotype has a handful of counts. The chain combines TRBV10-2 with TRBJ2-3, with a weak D call TRBD1 (6 bases). The germline V gene encodes CDR1 WSHSY and CDR2 SAAADI. There are 14 residues in the CDR3. Trimming took off 4 bases at V and 6 bases at J, with 14 bases between the two ends. The CDR3 sequence is CASSGSPRGDTQYF. The CDR3 DNA reads TGCGCCAGCAGTGGTTCGCCTAGGGGGGATACGCAGTATTTT.

In its sample, this clonotype was seen a few times. A read error may account for a junction end that differs from germline. The chain combines TRBV20-1 with TRBJ1-1; D not certain. The CDR3 length is 12 residues. CDR1 is DFQATT, CDR2 SNEGSKA, per germline (reference sequence). The chain's CDR3 is CSARGPERGAFF. The CDR3 DNA follows: TGCAGTGCCAGAGGTCCCGAACGAGGGGCTTTCTTT.

This rearrangement joins TRBV6-5 to TRBJ1-2; 8 nucleotides align to TRBD1. The CDR3 contains 14 residues. From germline, CDR1 is MNHEY and CDR2 SVGAGI. The J segment lost 5 bases and the V segment lost 5 bases, leaving 7 bases of the junction unmatched. DNA for the CDR3: TGTGCCAGCAGTCCGTACGACAGGGGATATGGCTACACCTTC. Translated, it gives CASSPYDRGYGYTF.

This clonotype has only a few counts. The chain joins TRBV4-1 to TRBJ2-5, with 9 bases fitting TRBD2. This CDR3 has 15 residues. The V gene's germline CDR1 is MGHRA and CDR2 YSYEKL. After removal of 3 bases from V and 5 bases from J, the junction contained 7 bases not matched to a gene. The CDR3 reads CASSHEPLAGETQYF. CDR3 DNA: TGCGCCAGCAGCCACGAGCCCCTAGCGGGGGAGACCCAGTACTTC.